Shown below are 30 T cell receptor beta chains from a single sample sequenced in a study of blood T cell repertoires in COVID-19. The repertoire was sequenced with immunoSEQ multiplex PCR; TCRdb's copy has only in-frame clones and lacks some. The sample has 250,000 to 300,000 clones; approximately 90% are singletons. The sequencing input was PBMCs or T cells enriched from blood (not recorded which). The receptors originated from a middle-aged woman with acute COVID-19.

This sequence joins TRBV4-1 and TRBJ2-7; maybe TRBD1 (6 bases). The CDR3 spans 14 residues. The germline V gene encodes CDR1 MGHRA and CDR2 YSYEKL. V lost 0 bases and J lost 3, with 9 bases in between. The CDR3 coding sequence is TGCGCCAGCAGCCAAGAGAAAGGGGGCTACGAGCAGTACTTC. It encodes CASSQEKGGYEQYF.

The V and J genes are TRBV9 and TRBJ2-3, with D tentatively TRBD2 (5 bases). Deletions cut 5 bases from V and 2 bases from J, with 15 bases between. Germline CDR1 and CDR2: SGDLS and YYNGEE. CDR3 length: 15 residues. The CDR3 DNA is TGTGCCAGCAGTCGGGGAGCGGTTCTCACAGATACGCAGTATTTT. This codes for CASSRGAVLTDTQYF.

J is TRBJ1-1 and V is TRBV4-1; 9 nucleotides match TRBD1. The CDR3 contains 22 residues. In germline, CDR1 is MGHRA, CDR2 YSYEKL. The J segment lost 7 bases and the V segment lost 0 bases, leaving 27 bases of the junction unmatched. The CDR3 sequence: CASSQDLLFPGQGFDRPYEAFF. The CDR3 region has the DNA TGCGCCAGCAGCCAAGATCTTCTCTTTCCGGGACAGGGATTCGACCGCCCTTATGAAGCTTTCTTT.

The V gene is TRBV7-2, the J gene TRBJ1-1, with 8 bases aligning to TRBD1. Looked up from germline, CDR1 is SGHTA and CDR2 is FQGNSA. V trimming: 2 bases; J trimming: 5 bases; junction bases outside the gene matches: 7. The CDR3 length is 15 residues. The DNA for the CDR3 is TGTGCCAGCAGCTTACAGGGGGCGGCGGGGACTGAAGCTTTCTTT. It encodes CASSLQGAAGTEAFF. Full variable domain (remainder filled in from reference TRBV7-2 and TRBJ1-1): GAGVSQSPSNKVTEKGKDVELRCDPISGHTALYWYRQSLGQGLEFLIYFQGNSAPDKSGLPSDRFSAERTGGSVSTLTIQRTQQEDSAVYLCASSLQGAAGTEAFFGQGTRLTVV.

The chain uses TRBV6-5 and TRBJ2-7; 7 nucleotides match TRBD1. This CDR3 has 14 residues. Per germline, CDR1 MNHEY and CDR2 SVGAGI. V lost 8 bases and J lost 1; bases outside the gene matches: 8. The CDR3 loop reads CASHKGQMSYEQYF. CDR3 coding DNA: TGTGCCAGCCACAAGGGACAGATGTCCTACGAGCAGTACTTC.

Remarks on this clone: At the DNA level, this CDR3 is encoded by other sequences in the same sample as well. This chain joins TRBV18 and TRBJ2-5; no firm D call. V gave up 3 bases and J gave up 5 bases, with 4 bases separating them. Germline V gene sequence: CDR1 KGHSH, CDR2 LQKENI. This CDR3 has 11 amino acids. The CDR3 DNA sequence: TGTGCCAGCTCACCCTCCGAGACCCAGTACTTC. This sequence encodes CASSPSETQYF.

The rearrangement joins TRBV5-4 to TRBJ1-1; D is undetermined. Germline V CDR1 and CDR2: SGHNT, YYREEE (reference sequence). This CDR3 spans 13 amino acids. Trimming removed 0 bases at V and 2 bases at J, with 5 bases between. CDR3: CASSLGGNTEAFF. CDR3 sequence (DNA): TGTGCCAGCAGCTTGGGAGGAAACACTGAAGCTTTCTTT.

This chain uses TRBV6-5 with TRBJ1-1; 12 bases agree with TRBD1. The CDR3 sequence is 15 residues long. CDR1 is MNHEY and CDR2 is SVGAGI in the germline V gene. V lost 6 bases, J lost 4 bases, and 6 bases stayed unmatched. CDR3 in amino acids: CASSQGQGAGTEAFF. As DNA, the CDR3 is TGTGCCAGCAGCCAGGGACAGGGGGCTGGCACTGAAGCTTTCTTT.

The chain has TRBV6-1 and TRBJ2-3; possible D gene TRBD2, 6 bases. The ends were cut back, 3 bases at V and 2 bases at J, with 12 bases in the middle. This CDR3 comprises 15 residues. CDR1 and CDR2 (germline): MNHNS, SASEGT. The CDR3 spells CASSDRAGHTDTQYF. CDR3 nucleotides: TGTGCCAGCAGTGATCGAGCGGGCCACACAGATACGCAGTATTTT.

The CDR3 sequence is CASSLARGTSHTGELFF. CDR3 DNA sequence: TGTGCCAGCAGCTTAGCGCGTGGGACTAGCCACACCGGGGAGCTGTTTTTT. This chain connects TRBV7-9 to TRBJ2-2, with 9 bases matching TRBD2. This CDR3 has 17 residues. V dropped 0 bases and J dropped 3; count of bases not matched to a gene: 5. Per germline, CDR1 SEHNR and CDR2 FQNEAQ (reference sequence).

Note on this clone: Other DNA sequences of this sample code for an identical CDR3. The chain is built from TRBV13 and TRBJ2-7, with D unresolved. The germline V and J ends were trimmed by 1 base and 7 bases, with 5 bases remaining between them. Germline CDR1 is PRHDT and CDR2 is FYEKMQ (reference sequence). This CDR3 contains 11 residues. DNA of the CDR3: TGTGCCAGCAGCTTAGCCCGGGAGCAGTACTTC. Translated, it gives CASSLAREQYF.

The chain recombines TRBV28 with TRBJ1-2; weak D call: TRBD1 (6 bases). Germline CDR1 is MDHEN and CDR2 is SYDVKM. Trimming took off 1 base at V and 6 bases at J, with 12 bases between the two ends. This CDR3 comprises 14 residues. CDR3 coding DNA: TGTGCCAGCAGTTTATTATCAGGGGCTGATGGCTACACCTTC. Translated: CASSLLSGADGYTF.

The chain joins TRBV11-3 to TRBJ1-2, with D possibly TRBD1 on 6 matching bases. Trimming removed 3 bases from V and 8 bases from J, with 19 bases in between. CDR1 is SGHNT, CDR2 YENEEA, per germline. The CDR3 consists of 15 residues. The CDR3 here is CASSFPGTSGRGYTF. CDR3 in DNA: TGTGCCAGCAGCTTTCCCGGGACAAGTGGCCGCGGCTACACCTTC.

Concerning this clone itself: This specimen includes other DNA sequences encoding the same CDR3. The rearrangement joins TRBV27 to TRBJ1-1; D not certain. The CDR3 spans 13 residues. CDR1 and CDR2 from the germline V gene are MNHEY and SMNVEV (reference sequence). V lost 3 bases and J lost 1, with 6 bases in between. The CDR3 reads CASSLRENTEAFF. The CDR3 DNA reads as TGTGCCAGCAGTTTGAGGGAGAACACTGAAGCTTTCTTT.

V usage is TRBV3-1 (or the pseudogene TRBV3-2) and J usage is TRBJ2-3; 8 nucleotides line up with TRBD2. Per the germline V gene, CDR1 is LGHDT and CDR2 is YNNKEL (reference sequence). Germline trimming cut 0 bases from V and 2 bases from J; bases unmatched to any gene: 7. The CDR3 is 17 residues long. The CDR3 loop is CASSQDAPGRVTDTQYF. The DNA of the CDR3 is TGTGCCAGCAGCCAAGACGCTCCCGGGAGGGTCACAGATACGCAGTATTTT.

The gene calls are TRBV4-1 and TRBJ2-5; 7 bases agree with TRBD1. The J segment lost 2 bases and the V segment lost 0 bases, leaving 6 bases of the junction unmatched. CDR1 and CDR2 (germline): MGHRA, YSYEKL. The CDR3 has 16 amino acids. DNA of the CDR3: TGCGCCAGCAGCCAAGAAACAGGGGCTAGTCAAGAGACCCAGTACTTC. The encoded protein is CASSQETGASQETQYF.

The rearrangement uses TRBV6-5 and TRBJ1-6, with D maybe TRBD1 (5 bases). Germline CDR1 and CDR2: MNHEY and SVGAGI. CDR3 length equals 14 residues. V shed 5 bases and J shed 9 bases, with 14 bases lying between them. CDR3 sequence: CASSQQVSGSPLHF. The CDR3 DNA is TGTGCCAGCAGTCAACAGGTTTCGGGTTCACCCCTCCACTTT.

The J gene is TRBJ1-4, the V gene TRBV6-1; D unresolved. V was trimmed by 3 bases and J by 4 bases, leaving 18 bases between them. CDR1 and CDR2 (germline): MNHNS, SASEGT. This CDR3 has 17 amino acids. DNA for the CDR3: TGTGCCAGCAGTGAGTCGGCCCCGGGGAATGTTAATGAAAAACTGTTTTTT. It yields the protein CASSESAPGNVNEKLFF.

V gene TRBV3-1 (or the pseudogene TRBV3-2) combines with J gene TRBJ2-1; 8 bases are a match to TRBD1. Germline CDR1 and CDR2: LGHDT and YNNKEL (reference sequence). The CDR3 contains 15 residues. With 7 bases clipped from V and 8 bases from J, the junction kept 13 bases outside the gene matches. CDR3 in amino acids: CASTLGQGWSDEQFF. The CDR3, as DNA: TGTGCCAGCACCCTAGGACAGGGTTGGTCAGATGAGCAGTTCTTC.

V and J are TRBV6-5 and TRBJ1-5; 7 positions agree with TRBD1. Germline V gene lookup returns CDR1 MNHEY and CDR2 SVGAGI. The CDR3 runs 15 residues. J was trimmed by 5 bases and V by 5 bases; bases with no gene match: 9. CDR3 sequence: CASSLLVGGHQPQHF. As DNA, the CDR3 is TGTGCCAGCAGTCTTTTGGTAGGGGGCCATCAGCCCCAGCATTTT.

Note on this clone: Other DNA sequences in this sample translate to the same CDR3. The chain couples TRBV7-2 to TRBJ2-5, with D perhaps matching TRBD2 (5 bases). The V end was cut by 0 bases, the J end by 5 bases, with 10 bases between. The length of the CDR3 is 14 residues. CDR1 and CDR2 (germline): SGHTA, FQGNSA. In DNA, the CDR3 is TGTGCCAGCAGCTTAGCGGGAGTGGGGGAGACCCAGTACTTC. As protein: CASSLAGVGETQYF.

The rearrangement joins TRBV6-5 to TRBJ2-1; 15 positions match TRBD2. The V gene end was trimmed by 6 bases and the J gene end by 9 bases; junction bases not matched to a gene: 6. Germline CDR1 reads MNHEY; CDR2 reads SVGAGI. This CDR3 spans 15 amino acids. The CDR3 sequence: CASRTKGLAGGEQFF. The CDR3 nucleotides are TGTGCCAGCAGAACAAAGGGACTAGCGGGAGGTGAGCAGTTCTTC.

This clone was detected only a few times. The J gene is TRBJ1-2, the V gene TRBV6-5; possibly TRBD1 for D (6 bases). Germline V gives CDR1 MNHEY, CDR2 SVGAGI. V shed 8 bases and J shed 4 bases, with 17 bases lying between them. CDR3 length equals 14 residues. The CDR3 bases are TGTGCCAGCTCGCCCGGGGTAGGGGGCTATGGCTACACCTTC. This codes for CASSPGVGGYGYTF.

The chain couples TRBV5-1 to TRBJ1-4; the D gene is possibly TRBD1 (6 bases). The CDR3 is 16 residues long. V lost 4 bases to trimming and J lost 0 bases, with 13 bases between them. Germline loops: CDR1 SGHRS, CDR2 YFSETQ. The CDR3 is CASSTGQSATNEKLFF. CDR3 nucleotides: TGCGCCAGCAGCACCGGACAGTCCGCAACTAATGAAAAACTGTTTTTT.

This sequence joins TRBV27 and TRBJ1-1; D unresolved. Germline CDR1 is MNHEY and CDR2 is SMNVEV (reference sequence). Trimming stripped 0 bases from V and 1 base from J, with 6 bases between. The CDR3 has 14 residues. Here the CDR3 DNA reads TGTGCCAGCAGTTTATCTTGGGCGAACACTGAAGCTTTCTTT. It encodes CASSLSWANTEAFF.

In DNA form, the CDR3 reads TGTGCCAGCAGCCAAACCGGGACTAGCGGGGCTTACCAAGAGACCCAGTACTTC. Translated, it gives CASSQTGTSGAYQETQYF. This chain joins TRBV3-1 (or the pseudogene TRBV3-2) and TRBJ2-5; 13 bases align to TRBD2. From germline, CDR1 is LGHDT and CDR2 YNNKEL (reference sequence). With V trimmed by 2 bases and J by 0 bases, 6 bases remained unmatched. The CDR3 sequence is 18 residues long.

V is TRBV29-1 and J is TRBJ1-2, with TRBD1 matching over 7 bases. In germline, CDR1 is SQVTM, CDR2 ANQGSEA. This CDR3 comprises 13 residues. Trimming removed 7 bases from V and 6 bases from J; junction bases left unmatched: 11. The CDR3 DNA is TGCAGCGCAAGACAGGGTTGGGGTGATGGCTACACCTTC. This gives the protein CSARQGWGDGYTF.

This rearrangement joins TRBV6-1 to TRBJ2-7, with 11 bases identical to TRBD2. Germline lookup yields CDR1 MNHNS and CDR2 SASEGT. This CDR3 comprises 16 residues. The ends lost 0 bases at V and 2 bases at J; junction bases unmatched: 3. Written as DNA, the CDR3 is TGTGCCAGCAGTGAAGCTCTAGCGGGAGGAACCTACGAGCAGTACTTC. It is translated as CASSEALAGGTYEQYF.

The J gene is TRBJ1-1, the V gene TRBV14; D is perhaps TRBD1 (6 bases). Germline loops: CDR1 SGHDN, CDR2 FVKESK. CDR3 length equals 17 residues. Between the trimmed V and J ends, which lost 0 bases and 2 bases, there was a span of 16 bases. Here the CDR3 DNA reads TGTGCCAGCAGCCAAGATCTGGGGGCAGGGGTAAACACTGAAGCTTTCTTT. Translated, it gives CASSQDLGAGVNTEAFF.

The chain is built from TRBV3-1 (or the pseudogene TRBV3-2) and TRBJ1-2; no clear D gene. Trimming left V 7 bases short and J 7 bases short, with 10 bases between. CDR3 length equals 11 residues. Germline V lookup: CDR1 LGHDT, CDR2 YNNKEL (reference sequence). CDR3 nucleotide sequence: TGTGCCAGCATGGAGGGAGGTGGCTACACCTTC. The encoded protein is CASMEGGGYTF.